This T cell receptor beta chain was sequenced during a study of OX40 agonist ivuxolimab in advanced cancers. Study at large: Prior therapy, whether anti-PD-1, anti-PD-L1 or anti-CTLA-4, was allowed, and 35% to 40% had some.

The assay was immunoSEQ multiplex PCR, and TCRdb's table has in-frame clones only and misses some. This table has some 100,000 clones, about nine tenths appearing once. The CDR3 extends over 14 amino acids. Germline V gene sequence: CDR1 SSHAT, CDR2 FNYEAQ (reference sequence). V lost 4 bases to trimming and J lost 4 bases, with 13 bases between them. Sequenced material: CD4+ or CD8+ T cells sorted from blood, taken in a trial of the OX40 agonist ivuxolimab. The sequence was collected from an adult with an advanced solid tumor such as melanoma, head and neck, liver or kidney cancer. This chain joins TRBV7-7 and TRBJ2-5, with D perhaps given as TRBD1 or TRBD2 (6 bases each). The CDR3 DNA reads TGTGCCAGCAGCTATAGCGGAGGGGGAGAGACCCAGTACTTC. Residues: CASSYSGGGETQYF.